This TCR beta chain was found in a study of blood T cell repertoires in COVID-19. Overall study context: Sources were T cells, B-cell-depleted T cells, or PBMCs; the material itself was cDNA or gDNA.

In germline, CDR1 is SGHNT, CDR2 YENEEA. The CDR3 length is 14 residues. V lost 3 bases, J lost 1 base, and 2 bases stayed unmatched. Sequencing was performed with immunoSEQ multiplex PCR; in TCRdb, only in-frame clones are kept and a portion is missing. The repertoire holds approximately 460,000 clones, approximately 92% seen once, with about 1% in the top ten. This clonotype was obtained from a man in his late teens or twenties with COVID-19, enrolled during active disease. This chain connects TRBV11-3 to TRBJ1-1; TRBD1 agrees at 7 bases. Sequencing input: peripheral blood. As DNA, the CDR3 is TGTGCCAGCAGCTTGGGGACAGAGAACACTGAAGCTTTCTTT. Translating it yields CASSLGTENTEAFF.